One sample yielded the 2 T cell receptor beta chains listed below, sequenced in a study of vaccination and CD4 T cells after COVID-19 (dated by TCRdb to the early 2020s). Receptor libraries were prepared by PCR. Sequencing used an Illumina iSeq 100. At the Johns Hopkins FTIC core, DNA from the cultured CD4+ T cells underwent TCR sequencing with the Oncomine TCR Beta short-read assay. In-frame beta chains were kept once TCRdb had trimmed the public reads at Q25 with fastp and called clones with MiXCR. When rows share a CDR3 protein, they turn into one entry using the most common DNA and genes. This sample has thousands of distinct CDR3 sequences in its table, and over 30% of those were observed once. The ten largest make up 34% of the sample. The sample's treatment or condition label, decoded: roughly 10-day PBMC culture with coronavirus spike peptide pools or control peptides (ViraFEST assay). What these receptors recognize is not known.

The input for sequencing was CD4+ T cells from blood, cultured in vitro, taken after SARS-CoV-2 vaccination. The receptors stem from a human donor who had recovered from COVID-19.

V usage is TRBV18 and J usage is TRBJ1-1; the D gene is possibly TRBD1 (5 bases). The germline V gene encodes CDR1 KGHSH and CDR2 LQKENI. V was cut by 0 bases and J by 2 bases, with 13 bases left in between. The CDR3 contains 16 residues. CDR3 loop: CASSPPAGIENTEAFF. In DNA form, the CDR3 reads TGTGCCAGCTCACCACCGGCAGGGATAGAAAACACTGAAGCTTTCTTT.

This clonotype is a singleton in its sample. The rearrangement uses TRBV9 and TRBJ2-7, with 7 positions matching TRBD1. Per the germline V gene, CDR1 is SGDLS and CDR2 is YYNGEE. The CDR3 consists of 15 residues. J gave up 5 bases and V 0 bases, and 8 bases lay outside the gene matches. This CDR3 reads CASSVGGGRGDEQYF. In DNA, the CDR3 is TGTGCCAGCAGCGTAGGAGGGGGCAGAGGAGACGAGCAGTACTTC.